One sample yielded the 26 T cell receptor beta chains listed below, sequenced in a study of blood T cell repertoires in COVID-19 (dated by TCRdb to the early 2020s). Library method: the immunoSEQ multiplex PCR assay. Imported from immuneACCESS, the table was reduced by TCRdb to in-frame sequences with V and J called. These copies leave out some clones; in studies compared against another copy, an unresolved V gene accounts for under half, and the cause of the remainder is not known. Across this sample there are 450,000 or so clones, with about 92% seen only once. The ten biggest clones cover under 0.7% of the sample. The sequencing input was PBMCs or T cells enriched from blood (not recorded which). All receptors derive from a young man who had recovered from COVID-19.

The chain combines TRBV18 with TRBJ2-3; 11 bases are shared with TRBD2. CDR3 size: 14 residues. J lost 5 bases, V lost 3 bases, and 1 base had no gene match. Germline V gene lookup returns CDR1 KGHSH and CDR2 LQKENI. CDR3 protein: CASSPLAGGDTQYF. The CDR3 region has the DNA TGTGCCAGCTCACCTCTAGCGGGAGGAGATACGCAGTATTTT.

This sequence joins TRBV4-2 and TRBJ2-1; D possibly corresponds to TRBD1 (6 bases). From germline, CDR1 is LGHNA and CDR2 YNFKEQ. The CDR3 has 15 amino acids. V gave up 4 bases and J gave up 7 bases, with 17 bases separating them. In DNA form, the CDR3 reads TGTGCCAGCAGCCCCCAGGGGCAATCGGCGAATGAGCAGTTCTTC. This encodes CASSPQGQSANEQFF.

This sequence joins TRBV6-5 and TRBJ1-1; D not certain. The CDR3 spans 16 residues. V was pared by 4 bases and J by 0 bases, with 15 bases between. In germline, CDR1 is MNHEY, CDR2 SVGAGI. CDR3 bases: TGTGCCAGCAGTTCCATCCCCTCGCGGGTGAACACTGAAGCTTTCTTT. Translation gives CASSSIPSRVNTEAFF.

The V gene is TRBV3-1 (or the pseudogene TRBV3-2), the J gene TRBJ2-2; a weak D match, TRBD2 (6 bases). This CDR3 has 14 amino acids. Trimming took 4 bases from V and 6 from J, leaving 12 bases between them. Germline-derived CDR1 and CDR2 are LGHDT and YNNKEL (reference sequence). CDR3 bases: TGTGCCAGCAGCCCCGGGACTCTCCCCGGGGAGCTGTTTTTT. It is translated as CASSPGTLPGELFF.

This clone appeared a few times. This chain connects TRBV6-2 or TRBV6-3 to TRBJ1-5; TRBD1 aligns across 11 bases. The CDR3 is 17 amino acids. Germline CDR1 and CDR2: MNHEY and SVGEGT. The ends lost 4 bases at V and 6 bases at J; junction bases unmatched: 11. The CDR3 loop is CASSFAPGQGVGQPQHF. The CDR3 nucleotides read TGTGCCAGCAGTTTTGCGCCGGGACAGGGGGTCGGTCAGCCCCAGCATTTT.

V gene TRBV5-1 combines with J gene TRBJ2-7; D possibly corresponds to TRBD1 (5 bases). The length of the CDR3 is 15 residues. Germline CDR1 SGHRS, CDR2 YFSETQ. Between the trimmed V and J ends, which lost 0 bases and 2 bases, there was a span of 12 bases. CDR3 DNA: TGCGCCAGCAGCTTGGGACAGTCTCCGACCTACGAGCAGTACTTC. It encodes CASSLGQSPTYEQYF.

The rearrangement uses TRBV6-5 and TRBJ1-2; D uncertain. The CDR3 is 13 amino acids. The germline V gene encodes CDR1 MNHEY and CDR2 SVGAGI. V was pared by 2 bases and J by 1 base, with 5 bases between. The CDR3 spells CASSYAGNYGYTF. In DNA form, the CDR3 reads TGTGCCAGCAGTTACGCGGGTAACTATGGCTACACCTTC.

In DNA form, the CDR3 reads TGTGCCAGCAGCCGACAGGGGGCGACCACTGAAGCTTTCTTT. Residues: CASSRQGATTEAFF. V and J are TRBV6-2 or TRBV6-3 and TRBJ1-1, with 10 nucleotides matching TRBD1. The CDR3 runs to 14 residues. V lost 6 bases to trimming and J lost 4 bases; unmatched junction nucleotides: 5. Germline V CDR1 and CDR2: MNHEY, SVGEGT.

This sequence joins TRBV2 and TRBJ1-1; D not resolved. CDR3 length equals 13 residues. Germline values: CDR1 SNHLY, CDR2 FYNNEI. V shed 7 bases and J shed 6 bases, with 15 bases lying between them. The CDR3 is CASTVEVGAEAFF. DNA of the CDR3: TGTGCCAGCACCGTGGAGGTTGGTGCTGAAGCTTTCTTT.

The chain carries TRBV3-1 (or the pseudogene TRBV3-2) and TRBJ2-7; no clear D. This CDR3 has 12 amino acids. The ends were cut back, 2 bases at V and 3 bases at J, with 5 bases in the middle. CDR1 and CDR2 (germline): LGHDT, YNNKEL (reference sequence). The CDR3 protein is CASSQQLYEQYF. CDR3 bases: TGTGCCAGCAGCCAACAACTCTACGAGCAGTACTTC.

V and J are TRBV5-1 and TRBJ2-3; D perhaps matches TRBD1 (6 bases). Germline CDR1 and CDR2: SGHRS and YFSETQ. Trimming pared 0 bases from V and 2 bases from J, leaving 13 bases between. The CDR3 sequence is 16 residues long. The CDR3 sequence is CASSLGAGAYTDTQYF. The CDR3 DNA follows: TGCGCCAGCAGCTTGGGGGCAGGGGCCTACACAGATACGCAGTATTTT.

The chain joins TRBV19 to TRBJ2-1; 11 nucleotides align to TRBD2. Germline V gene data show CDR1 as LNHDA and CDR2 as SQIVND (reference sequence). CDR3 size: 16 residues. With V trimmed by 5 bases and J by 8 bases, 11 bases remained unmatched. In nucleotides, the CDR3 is TGTGCCAGTAGTCCTGAGAAACTAGCGGGAGTAGATGAGCAGTTCTTC. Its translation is CASSPEKLAGVDEQFF.

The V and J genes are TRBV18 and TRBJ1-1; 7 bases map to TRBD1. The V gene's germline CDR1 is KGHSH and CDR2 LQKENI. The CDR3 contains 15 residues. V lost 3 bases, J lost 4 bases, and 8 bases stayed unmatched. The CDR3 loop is CASSPEQGSRTEAFF. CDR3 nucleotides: TGTGCCAGCTCACCGGAACAGGGGTCACGCACTGAAGCTTTCTTT.

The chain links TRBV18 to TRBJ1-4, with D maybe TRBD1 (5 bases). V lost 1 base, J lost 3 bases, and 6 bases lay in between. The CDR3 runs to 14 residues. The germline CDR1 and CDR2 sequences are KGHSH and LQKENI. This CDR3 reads CASSPRGPNEKLFF. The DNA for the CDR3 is TGTGCCAGCTCACCACGGGGCCCTAATGAAAAACTGTTTTTT.

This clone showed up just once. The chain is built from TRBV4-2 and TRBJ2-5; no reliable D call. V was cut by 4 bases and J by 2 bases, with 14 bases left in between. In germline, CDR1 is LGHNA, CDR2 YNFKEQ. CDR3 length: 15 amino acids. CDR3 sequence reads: CASSPLDRRQETQYF. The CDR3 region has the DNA TGTGCCAGCAGCCCCCTAGACCGGAGACAAGAGACCCAGTACTTC.

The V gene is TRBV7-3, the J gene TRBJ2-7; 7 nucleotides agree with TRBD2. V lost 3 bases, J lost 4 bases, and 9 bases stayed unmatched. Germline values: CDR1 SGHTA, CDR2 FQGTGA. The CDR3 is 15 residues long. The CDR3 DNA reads TGTGCCAGCAGCTTGGGGAGGGGACCACAGTACGAGCAGTACTTC. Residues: CASSLGRGPQYEQYF. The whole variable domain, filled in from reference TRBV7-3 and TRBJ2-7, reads GAGVSQTPSNKVTEKGKYVELRCDPISGHTALYWYRQSLGQGPEFLIYFQGTGAADDSGLPNDRFFAVRPEGSVSTLKIQRTERGDSAVYLCASSLGRGPQYEQYFGPGTRLTVT.

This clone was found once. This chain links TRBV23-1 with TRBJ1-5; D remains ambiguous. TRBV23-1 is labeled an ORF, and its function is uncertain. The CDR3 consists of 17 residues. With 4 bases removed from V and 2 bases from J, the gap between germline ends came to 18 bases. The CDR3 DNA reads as TGCGCCAGCAGTCGACGGGCCCGAGGAGGAGGCAATCAGCCCCAGCATTTT. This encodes CASSRRARGGGNQPQHF.

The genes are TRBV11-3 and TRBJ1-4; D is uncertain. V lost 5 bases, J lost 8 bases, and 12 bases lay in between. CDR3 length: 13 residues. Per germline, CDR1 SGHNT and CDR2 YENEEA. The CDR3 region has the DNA TGTGCCAGCAGCCTAAACTGGGAGGAAAAACTGTTTTTT. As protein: CASSLNWEEKLFF.

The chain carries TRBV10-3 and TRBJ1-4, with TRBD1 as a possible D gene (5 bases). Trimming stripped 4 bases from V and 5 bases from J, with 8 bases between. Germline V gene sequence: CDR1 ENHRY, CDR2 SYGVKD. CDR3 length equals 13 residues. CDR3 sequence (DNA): TGTGCCATCAGTGCCACAGGAAATGAAAAACTGTTTTTT. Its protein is CAISATGNEKLFF.

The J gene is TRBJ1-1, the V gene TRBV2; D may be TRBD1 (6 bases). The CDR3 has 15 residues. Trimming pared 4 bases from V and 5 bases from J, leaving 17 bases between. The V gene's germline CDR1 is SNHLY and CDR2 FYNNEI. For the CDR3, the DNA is TGTGCCAGCAGTGGCCCCACGGGGGGCGCGACTGAAGCTTTCTTT. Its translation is CASSGPTGGATEAFF.

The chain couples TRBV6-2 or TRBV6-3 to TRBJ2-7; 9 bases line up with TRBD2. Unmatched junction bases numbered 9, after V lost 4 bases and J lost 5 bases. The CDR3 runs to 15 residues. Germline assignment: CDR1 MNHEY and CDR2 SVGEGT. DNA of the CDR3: TGTGCCAGCAGTTGGCGGGGGGGCGTAGTTAACGAGCAGTACTTC. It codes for CASSWRGGVVNEQYF.

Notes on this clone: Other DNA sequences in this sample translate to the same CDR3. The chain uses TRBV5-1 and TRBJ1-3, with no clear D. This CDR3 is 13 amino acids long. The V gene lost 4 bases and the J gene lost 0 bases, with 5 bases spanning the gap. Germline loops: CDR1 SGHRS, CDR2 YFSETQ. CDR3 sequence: CASSPSSGNTIYF. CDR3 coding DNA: TGCGCCAGCAGCCCTAGCTCTGGAAACACCATATATTTT.

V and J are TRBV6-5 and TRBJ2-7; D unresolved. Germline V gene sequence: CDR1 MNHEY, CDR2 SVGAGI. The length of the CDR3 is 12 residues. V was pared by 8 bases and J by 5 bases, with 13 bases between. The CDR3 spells CASRNPSDEQYF. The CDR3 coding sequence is TGTGCCAGCCGTAACCCCTCGGACGAGCAGTACTTC.

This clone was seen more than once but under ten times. The CDR3 protein is CASSVSNTGELFF. CDR3 DNA sequence: TGTGCCAGCAGCGTCTCGAACACCGGGGAGCTGTTTTTT. The V gene is TRBV9, the J gene TRBJ2-2, with D unclear. This CDR3 comprises 13 residues. Germline CDR1 and CDR2: SGDLS and YYNGEE. V lost 2 bases and J lost 0, with 2 bases in between.

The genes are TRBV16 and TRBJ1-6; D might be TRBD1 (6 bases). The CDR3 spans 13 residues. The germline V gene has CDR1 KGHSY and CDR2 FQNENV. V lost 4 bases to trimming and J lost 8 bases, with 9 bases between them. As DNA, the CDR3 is TGTGCCAGCAGCCCCCACAGGGATTCACCCCTCCACTTT. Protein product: CASSPHRDSPLHF.

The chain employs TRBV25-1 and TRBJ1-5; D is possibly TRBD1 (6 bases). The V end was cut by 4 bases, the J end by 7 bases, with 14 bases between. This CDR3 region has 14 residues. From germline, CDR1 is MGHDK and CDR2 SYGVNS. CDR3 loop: CASSVGGASQPQHF. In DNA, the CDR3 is TGTGCCAGCAGTGTGGGGGGGGCGAGCCAGCCCCAGCATTTT.